The 9 T cell receptor beta chains below were found in one sample sequenced in a study of CD8 T cells in ankylosing spondylitis. Overall study findings and caveats: A TCR beta motif of 8 or 9 highly homologous variants appeared characteristic of ankylosing spondylitis blood.

TCRdb redid the calling of the 5' RACE reads with MiXCR, one entry per CDR3 protein. The sample has 700,000 to 850,000 distinct CDR3 sequences, roughly 10% seen once. Antigens for these TCRs are unknown. The sample taken for sequencing was blood, either unsorted or a sorted T cell fraction (not recorded which). These receptor sequences come from a male donor with ankylosing spondylitis.

This clonotype occurred a few times. V gene TRBV7-3 combines with J gene TRBJ2-1; a weak D match, TRBD1 (7 bases). This CDR3 region has 12 residues. The V gene lost 6 bases and the J gene lost 7 bases, with 10 bases spanning the gap. From germline, CDR1 is SGHTA and CDR2 FQGTGA. The CDR3: CASRGGQNEQFF. DNA of the CDR3: TGTGCCAGCAGGGGGGGACAGAATGAGCAGTTCTTC.

This clonotype has at least ten counts. CDR3 region: CASSWGGTLNLNEQFF. The CDR3 DNA sequence: TGCGCCAGCAGCTGGGGCGGGACTCTCAACCTCAATGAGCAGTTCTTC. This sequence joins TRBV5-1 and TRBJ2-1; tentative D call: TRBD2 (6 bases). From germline, CDR1 is SGHRS and CDR2 YFSETQ. The CDR3 has 16 amino acids. The V end lost 3 bases, the J end lost 6 bases, and 19 bases lay between the germline ends.

A few counts support this clonotype. V gene TRBV9 combines with J gene TRBJ1-2, with 10 bases aligning to TRBD1. The germline gives CDR1 SGDLS, CDR2 YYNGEE. J was trimmed by 7 bases and V by 0 bases; bases with no gene match: 3. This CDR3 region has 14 residues. This chain's CDR3 is CASSVAGTGVGYTF. The CDR3 DNA reads as TGTGCCAGCAGCGTAGCCGGGACAGGGGTTGGCTACACCTTC.

This clonotype was observed a handful of times. V is TRBV6-2 or TRBV6-3 and J is TRBJ2-7; D could derive from TRBD1 or TRBD2 (7 bases each). Germline V gives CDR1 MNHEY, CDR2 SVGEGT. The CDR3 spans 15 residues. V lost 6 bases to trimming and J lost 0 bases, with 15 bases between them. The CDR3 DNA reads as TGTGCCAGCAGAGTCAGGGGGGGGAGCTCCTACGAGCAGTACTTC. Translating gives CASRVRGGSSYEQYF.

This clonotype was counted at least ten times. The J gene is TRBJ2-2, the V gene TRBV20-1; no definite D call. This CDR3 comprises 15 residues. The germline V gene encodes CDR1 DFQATT and CDR2 SNEGSKA (reference sequence). V dropped 2 bases and J dropped 3 bases, with 13 bases sitting between them. Here the CDR3 reads CSARIPRADTGELFF. CDR3 bases: TGCAGTGCTAGAATCCCGCGAGCAGACACCGGGGAGCTGTTTTTT.

The CDR3 DNA follows: TGCGCCAGCAGCCCAGACGGACAGGGTGGGAGCACAGATACGCAGTATTTT. Translating it yields CASSPDGQGGSTDTQYF. This chain uses TRBV5-1 with TRBJ2-3; TRBD1 agrees at 8 bases. The CDR3 totals 17 residues. The trim removed 4 bases at V and 0 bases at J, leaving 10 bases unmatched. CDR1 is SGHRS and CDR2 is YFSETQ in the germline V gene.

The chain joins TRBV20-1 to TRBJ2-3; possible D gene TRBD1, 6 bases. V gave up 4 bases and J gave up 1 base, with 15 bases separating them. The germline V gene has CDR1 DFQATT and CDR2 SNEGSKA (reference sequence). This CDR3 is built from 15 residues. CDR3 sequence: CSANRVGYGTDTQYF. Written as DNA, the CDR3 is TGCAGTGCTAACAGGGTAGGATACGGCACAGATACGCAGTATTTT.

This clonotype was detected only a few times. The rearrangement uses TRBV6-1 and TRBJ1-1; D may be TRBD1 (6 bases). Per germline, CDR1 MNHNS and CDR2 SASEGT. This CDR3 contains 13 residues. V lost 7 bases to trimming and J lost 2 bases, with 11 bases between them. The CDR3 DNA sequence: TGTGCCAGCAATCAGGGGTTAAACACTGAAGCTTTCTTT. Translation: CASNQGLNTEAFF.

V usage is TRBV6-1 and J usage is TRBJ2-1; possibly TRBD2 for D (5 bases). CDR3 length: 15 residues. The germline V gene has CDR1 MNHNS and CDR2 SASEGT. Trimming stripped 1 base from V and 0 bases from J, with 7 bases between. The CDR3 sequence is CASSEVALSYNEQFF. The CDR3 nucleotides read TGTGCCAGCAGTGAAGTAGCGCTCTCCTACAATGAGCAGTTCTTC.